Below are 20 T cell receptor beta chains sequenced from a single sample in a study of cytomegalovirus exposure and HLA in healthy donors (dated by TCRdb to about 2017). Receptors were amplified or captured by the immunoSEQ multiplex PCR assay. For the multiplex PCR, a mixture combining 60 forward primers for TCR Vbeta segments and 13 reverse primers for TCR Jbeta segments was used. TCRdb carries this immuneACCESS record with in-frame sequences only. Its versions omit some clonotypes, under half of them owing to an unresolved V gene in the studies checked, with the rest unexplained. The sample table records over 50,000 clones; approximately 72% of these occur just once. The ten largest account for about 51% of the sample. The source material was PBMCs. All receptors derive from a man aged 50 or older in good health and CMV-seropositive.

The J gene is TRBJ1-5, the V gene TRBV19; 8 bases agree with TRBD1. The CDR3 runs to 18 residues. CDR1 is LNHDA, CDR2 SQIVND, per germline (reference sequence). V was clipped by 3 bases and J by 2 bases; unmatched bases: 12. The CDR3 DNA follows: TGTGCCAGTAGTATGGGCAGGGGGCTTGTTAGAGGCAATCAGCCCCAGCATTTT. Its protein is CASSMGRGLVRGNQPQHF.

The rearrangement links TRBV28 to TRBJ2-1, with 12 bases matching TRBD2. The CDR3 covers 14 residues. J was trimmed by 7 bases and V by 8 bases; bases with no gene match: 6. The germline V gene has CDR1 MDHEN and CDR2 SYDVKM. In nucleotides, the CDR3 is TGTGCCAGCGAGACTAGCGGGAGTTCGAATGAGCAGTTCTTC. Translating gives CASETSGSSNEQFF.

The CDR3 protein is CASRPGQGAYEQYF. In DNA, the CDR3 is TGTGCCAGCAGGCCGGGACAGGGGGCCTACGAGCAGTACTTC. This chain joins TRBV6-6 and TRBJ2-7; 11 positions match TRBD1. Germline CDR1 MNHNY, CDR2 SVGAGI (reference sequence). V lost 6 bases and J lost 2; bases outside the gene matches: 3. This CDR3 spans 14 amino acids.

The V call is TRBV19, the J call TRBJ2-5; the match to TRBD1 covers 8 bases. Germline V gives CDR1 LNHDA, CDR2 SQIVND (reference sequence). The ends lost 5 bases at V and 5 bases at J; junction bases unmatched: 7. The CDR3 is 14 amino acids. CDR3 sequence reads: CASSPSGGKETQYF. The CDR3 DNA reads TGTGCCAGTAGTCCTTCAGGGGGCAAGGAGACCCAGTACTTC. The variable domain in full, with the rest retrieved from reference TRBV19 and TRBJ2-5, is DGGITQSPKYLFRKEGQNVTLSCEQNLNHDAMYWYRQDPGQGLRLIYYSQIVNDFQKGDIAEGYSVSREKKESFPLTVTSAQKNPTAFYLCASSPSGGKETQYFGPGTRLLVL.

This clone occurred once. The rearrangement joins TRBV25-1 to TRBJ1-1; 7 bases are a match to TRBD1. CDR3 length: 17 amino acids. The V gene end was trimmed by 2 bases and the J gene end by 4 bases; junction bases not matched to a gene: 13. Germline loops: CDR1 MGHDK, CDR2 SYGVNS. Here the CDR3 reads CASSEAGGYRSSTEAFF. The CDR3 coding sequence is TGTGCCAGCAGTGAAGCAGGGGGGTATAGATCGAGCACTGAAGCTTTCTTT.

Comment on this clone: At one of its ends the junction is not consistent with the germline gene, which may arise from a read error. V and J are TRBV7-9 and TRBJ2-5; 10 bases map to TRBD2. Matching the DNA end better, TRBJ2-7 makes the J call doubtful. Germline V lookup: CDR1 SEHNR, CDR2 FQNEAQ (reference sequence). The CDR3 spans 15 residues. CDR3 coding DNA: TGTTCCAGCAGTTCTCTAGAGCGGGAGGGCTACGAGCAGTACTTC. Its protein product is CSSSSLEREGYEQYF.

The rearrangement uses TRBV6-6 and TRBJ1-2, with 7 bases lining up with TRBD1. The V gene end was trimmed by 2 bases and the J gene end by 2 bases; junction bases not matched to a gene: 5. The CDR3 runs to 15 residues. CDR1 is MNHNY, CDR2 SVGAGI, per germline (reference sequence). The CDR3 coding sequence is TGTGCCAGCAGTTACCGGGACAGACTAAACTATGGCTACACCTTC. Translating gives CASSYRDRLNYGYTF.

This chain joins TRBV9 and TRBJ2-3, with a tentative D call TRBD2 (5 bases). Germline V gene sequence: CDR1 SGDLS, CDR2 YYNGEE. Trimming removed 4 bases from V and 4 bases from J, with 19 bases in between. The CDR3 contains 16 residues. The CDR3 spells CASSPRGGVGSDTQYF. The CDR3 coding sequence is TGTGCCAGCAGCCCCCGGGGTGGGGTGGGATCAGATACGCAGTATTTT.

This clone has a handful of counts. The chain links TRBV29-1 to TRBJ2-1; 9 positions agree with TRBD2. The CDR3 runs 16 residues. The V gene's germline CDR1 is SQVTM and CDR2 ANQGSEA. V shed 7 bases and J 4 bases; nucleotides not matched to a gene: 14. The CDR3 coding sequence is TGCAGCGGTTACGGAGTAGCGGGAGTAAATTACAATGAGCAGTTCTTC. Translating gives CSGYGVAGVNYNEQFF.

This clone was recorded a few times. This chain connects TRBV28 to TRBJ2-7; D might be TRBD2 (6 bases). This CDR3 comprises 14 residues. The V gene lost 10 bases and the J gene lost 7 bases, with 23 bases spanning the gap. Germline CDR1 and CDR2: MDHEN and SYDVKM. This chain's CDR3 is CATIGSQVGWEQYF. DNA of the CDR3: TGTGCCACCATCGGGAGCCAGGTCGGCTGGGAGCAGTACTTC.

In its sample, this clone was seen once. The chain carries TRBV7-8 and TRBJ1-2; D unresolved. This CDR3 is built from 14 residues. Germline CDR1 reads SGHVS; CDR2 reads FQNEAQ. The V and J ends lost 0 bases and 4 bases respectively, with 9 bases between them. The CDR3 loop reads CASSLASLPYGYTF. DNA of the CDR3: TGTGCCAGCAGCTTAGCGTCTCTCCCCTATGGCTACACCTTC.

The CDR3 protein is CASSVDGRARDEQFF. The CDR3 DNA follows: TGTGCCAGCAGCGTAGACGGGAGGGCCCGGGATGAGCAGTTCTTC. The chain carries TRBV9 and TRBJ2-1; 8 bases align to TRBD2. The germline CDR1 and CDR2 sequences are SGDLS and YYNGEE. Losses at the gene ends were 0 bases for V and 8 bases for J; bases not matched to a gene: 7. The CDR3 has 15 residues.

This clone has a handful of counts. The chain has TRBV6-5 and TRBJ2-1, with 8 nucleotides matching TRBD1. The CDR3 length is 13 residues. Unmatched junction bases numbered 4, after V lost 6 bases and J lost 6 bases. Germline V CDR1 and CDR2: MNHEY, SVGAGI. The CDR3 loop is CASSQGAVNEQFF. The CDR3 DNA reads TGTGCCAGCAGCCAGGGGGCGGTCAATGAGCAGTTCTTC.

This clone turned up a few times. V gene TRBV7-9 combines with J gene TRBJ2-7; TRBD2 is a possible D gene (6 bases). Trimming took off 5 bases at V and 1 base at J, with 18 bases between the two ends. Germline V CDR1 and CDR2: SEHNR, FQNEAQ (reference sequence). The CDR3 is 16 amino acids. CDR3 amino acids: CASSQDPGVGSYEQYF. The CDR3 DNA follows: TGTGCCAGCAGCCAAGATCCGGGAGTAGGATCCTACGAGCAGTACTTC.

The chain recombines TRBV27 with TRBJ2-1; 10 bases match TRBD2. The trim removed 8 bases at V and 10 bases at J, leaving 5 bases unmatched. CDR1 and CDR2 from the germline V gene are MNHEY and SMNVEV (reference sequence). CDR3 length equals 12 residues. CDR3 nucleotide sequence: TGTGCCAGCGCTAGCGGGGGATACGAGCAGTTCTTC. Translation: CASASGGYEQFF.

The CDR3 DNA follows: TGTGCCAGTAGTATGCGGCAGGGCGGCGTCTATGGCTACACCTTC. This codes for CASSMRQGGVYGYTF. The V call is TRBV19, the J call TRBJ1-2, with TRBD1 as a possible D gene (5 bases). The CDR3 runs 15 residues. The germline CDR1 and CDR2 sequences are LNHDA and SQIVND (reference sequence). The germline V and J ends were trimmed by 3 bases and 4 bases, with 15 bases remaining between them.

In nucleotides, the CDR3 is TGTGCCTGGCGACTAGCGGGACCTCAAGAGACCCAGTACTTC. Its translation is CAWRLAGPQETQYF. The rearrangement joins TRBV30 to TRBJ2-5; 11 bases align to TRBD2. CDR3 size: 14 residues. J was trimmed by 2 bases and V by 5 bases; bases with no gene match: 4. Per the germline V gene, CDR1 is GTSNPN and CDR2 is SVGIG (reference sequence).

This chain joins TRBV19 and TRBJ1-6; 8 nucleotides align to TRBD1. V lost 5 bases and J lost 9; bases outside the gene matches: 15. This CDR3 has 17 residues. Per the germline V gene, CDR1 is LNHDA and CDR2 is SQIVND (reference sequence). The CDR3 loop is CASSPRATGEVGSPLHF. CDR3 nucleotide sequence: TGTGCCAGTAGTCCTCGGGCGACAGGGGAAGTAGGTTCACCCCTCCACTTT.

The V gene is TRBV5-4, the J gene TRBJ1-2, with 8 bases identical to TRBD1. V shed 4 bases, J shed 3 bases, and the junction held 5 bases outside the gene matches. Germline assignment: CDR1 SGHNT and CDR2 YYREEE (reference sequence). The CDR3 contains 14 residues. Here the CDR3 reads CASSQKTGDYGYTF. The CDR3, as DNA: TGTGCCAGCAGCCAAAAGACAGGGGACTATGGCTACACCTTC.

CDR3 nucleotides: TGTGCCAGCAGTTCCACGGGAAACTACAATGAGCAGTTCTTC. Its protein is CASSSTGNYNEQFF. The chain carries TRBV6-1 and TRBJ2-1; TRBD2 might be the D (5 bases). The CDR3 extends over 14 amino acids. The V and J ends lost 5 bases and 3 bases respectively, with 11 bases between them. Germline CDR1 and CDR2: MNHNS and SASEGT.